A selection of T cell receptor beta chains follows, all from one sample in a study of cytomegalovirus exposure and HLA in healthy donors. This table comes from immunoSEQ multiplex PCR, and its TCRdb copy is limited to in-frame clones, with some not included. Here the sample table reports 200,000 to 250,000 clones. Material for sequencing was PBMCs. These receptor sequences come from a girl under 10 years old in good health and CMV-seropositive. CDR3s include the opening cysteine and the closing phenylalanine or tryptophan. The order of the fields is D gene, J gene, V gene, CDR3 DNA, CDR3 protein. The D gene is left open where the match is weak.

D gene: TRBD1; J gene: TRBJ2-2; V gene: TRBV6-5; CDR3 DNA: TGTGCCAGCAGTTTCACCCAGGGGGCCCCCGGGGAGCTGTTTTTT; CDR3 protein: CASSFTQGAPGELFF
D gene: NA; J gene: TRBJ1-1; V gene: TRBV7-2; CDR3 DNA: TGTGCCAGCAGCTTACAGGGGTCGGGCACTGAAGCTTTCTTT; CDR3 protein: CASSLQGSGTEAFF
D gene: TRBD1; J gene: TRBJ1-4; V gene: TRBV7-9; CDR3 DNA: TGTGCCAGCAGCGAAGGGGGCTGGGGATATGAAAAACTGTTTTTT; CDR3 protein: CASSEGGWGYEKLFF
D gene: NA; J gene: TRBJ2-7; V gene: TRBV10-1; CDR3 DNA: TGCGCCAGCAACAGAGGGGGGGACGAGCAGTACTTC; CDR3 protein: CASNRGGDEQYF
D gene: NA; J gene: TRBJ2-7; V gene: TRBV25-1; CDR3 DNA: TGTGCCAGCAATCACGGGAGATACGAGCAGTACTTC; CDR3 protein: CASNHGRYEQYF
D gene: TRBD1; J gene: TRBJ1-1; V gene: TRBV6-5; CDR3 DNA: TGTGCCAGCAGACCCGGGACAGGGGACACTGAAGCTTTCTTT; CDR3 protein: CASRPGTGDTEAFF
D gene: TRBD1; J gene: TRBJ1-5; V gene: TRBV28; CDR3 DNA: TGTGCCAGCAGTTTTGGGACAGGGGATCAGCCCCAGCATTTT; CDR3 protein: CASSFGTGDQPQHF
D gene: NA; J gene: TRBJ2-2; V gene: TRBV7-9; CDR3 DNA: TGTGCCAGCAGCTTACTGCGGAACACCGGGGAGCTGTTTTTT; CDR3 protein: CASSLLRNTGELFF
D gene: NA; J gene: TRBJ2-2; V gene: TRBV19; CDR3 DNA: TGTGCCAGTAGTATCGAGGAGGTTAACACCGGGGAGCTGTTTTTT; CDR3 protein: CASSIEEVNTGELFF
D gene: TRBD1; J gene: TRBJ1-2; V gene: TRBV28; CDR3 DNA: TGTGCCAGCAGACAAGGGACAGGGACATATGGCTACACCTTC; CDR3 protein: CASRQGTGTYGYTF
D gene: NA; J gene: TRBJ2-5; V gene: TRBV18; CDR3 DNA: TGTGCCAGCTCTAATGCGGATTCGGAGACCCAGTACTTC; CDR3 protein: CASSNADSETQYF
D gene: NA; J gene: TRBJ1-4; V gene: TRBV2; CDR3 DNA: TGTGCCAGCAGTGAACGCGGGCGCGGGTTAAATGAAGAACTGTTTTTT; CDR3 protein: CASSERGRGLNEELFF
D gene: NA; J gene: TRBJ2-7; V gene: TRBV7-9; CDR3 DNA: TGTGCCAGCAGCTTCGGGTTCAGGGCCTACGAGCAGTACTTC; CDR3 protein: CASSFGFRAYEQYF
D gene: NA; J gene: TRBJ2-5; V gene: TRBV29-1; CDR3 DNA: TGCAGCGTTGCCCAGGTCCAAGAGACCCAGTACTTC; CDR3 protein: CSVAQVQETQYF
D gene: NA; J gene: TRBJ2-5; V gene: TRBV5-1; CDR3 DNA: TGCGCCAGTGCTTACAGGGATCAAGAGACCCAGTACTTC; CDR3 protein: CASAYRDQETQYF
D gene: TRBD1; J gene: TRBJ1-4; V gene: TRBV5-1; CDR3 DNA: TGCGCCAGCAGCTGGGACAGATGGAATGAAAAACTGTTTTTT; CDR3 protein: CASSWDRWNEKLFF
D gene: TRBD1; J gene: TRBJ2-7; V gene: TRBV28; CDR3 DNA: TGTGCCAGCAGCTTTTCCGGGACAGGGGACACTAAGGACTACGAGCAGTACTTC; CDR3 protein: CASSFSGTGDTKDYEQYF
D gene: TRBD1; J gene: TRBJ2-7; V gene: TRBV6-5; CDR3 DNA: TGTGCCAGCAGTTACTCGATGGGCAGGGGGCTGTACGAGCAGTACTTC; CDR3 protein: CASSYSMGRGLYEQYF
D gene: TRBD1; J gene: TRBJ1-3; V gene: TRBV5-1; CDR3 DNA: TGCGCCAGCAGACCAACAGGGGGCGTAAACACCATATATTTT; CDR3 protein: CASRPTGGVNTIYF
D gene: NA; J gene: TRBJ2-7; V gene: TRBV19; CDR3 DNA: TGTGCCAGTAGTATCTGGCGAGGACAGAATTCTAACGAGCAGTACTTC; CDR3 protein: CASSIWRGQNSNEQYF
D gene: NA; J gene: TRBJ2-3; V gene: TRBV6-1; CDR3 DNA: TGTGCCAGCACTAGGGGTCGCACAGATACGCAGTATTTT; CDR3 protein: CASTRGRTDTQYF
D gene: NA; J gene: TRBJ2-5; V gene: TRBV2; CDR3 DNA: TGTGCCACCCTGGAGCGAGCTAAAGAGACCCAGTACTTC; CDR3 protein: CATLERAKETQYF
D gene: NA; J gene: TRBJ2-5; V gene: TRBV7-9; CDR3 DNA: TGTGCCAGCAGTCATCGATACAGCATACCCCAAGAGACCCAGTACTTC; CDR3 protein: CASSHRYSIPQETQYF
D gene: TRBD1; J gene: TRBJ1-2; V gene: TRBV28; CDR3 DNA: TGTGCCATTACAGGGGAGTGGGATGGCTACACCTTC; CDR3 protein: CAITGEWDGYTF
D gene: NA; J gene: TRBJ2-7; V gene: TRBV10-1; CDR3 DNA: TGCGCCAGCAGTGCAGCCCGGGCCTACGAGCAGTACTTC; CDR3 protein: CASSAARAYEQYF